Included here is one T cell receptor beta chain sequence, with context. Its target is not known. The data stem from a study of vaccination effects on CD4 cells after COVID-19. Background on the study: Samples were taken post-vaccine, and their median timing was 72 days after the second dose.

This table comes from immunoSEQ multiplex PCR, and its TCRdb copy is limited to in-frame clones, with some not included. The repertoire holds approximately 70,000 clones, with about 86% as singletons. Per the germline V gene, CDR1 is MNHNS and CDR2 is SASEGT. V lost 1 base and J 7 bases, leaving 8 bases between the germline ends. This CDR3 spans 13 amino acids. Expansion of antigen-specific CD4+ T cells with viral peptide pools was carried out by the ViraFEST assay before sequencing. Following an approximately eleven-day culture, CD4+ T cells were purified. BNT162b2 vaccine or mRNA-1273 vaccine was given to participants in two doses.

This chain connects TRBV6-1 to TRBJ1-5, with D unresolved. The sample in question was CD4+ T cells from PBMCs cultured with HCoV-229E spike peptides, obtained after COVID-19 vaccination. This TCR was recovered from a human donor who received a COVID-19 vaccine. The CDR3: CASSEDPAQPQHF. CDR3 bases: TGTGCCAGCAGTGAAGACCCAGCCCAGCCCCAGCATTTT.